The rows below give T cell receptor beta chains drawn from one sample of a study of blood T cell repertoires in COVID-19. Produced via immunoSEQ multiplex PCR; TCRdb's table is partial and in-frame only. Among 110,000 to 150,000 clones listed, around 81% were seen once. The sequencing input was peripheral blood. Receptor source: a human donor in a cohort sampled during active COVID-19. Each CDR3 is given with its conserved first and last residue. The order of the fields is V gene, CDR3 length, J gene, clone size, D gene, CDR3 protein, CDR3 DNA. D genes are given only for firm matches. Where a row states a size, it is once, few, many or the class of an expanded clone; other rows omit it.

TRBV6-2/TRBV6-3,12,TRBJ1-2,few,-,CASSYSSSGYTF,TGTGCCAGCAGTTACTCGAGTTCCGGCTACACCTTC
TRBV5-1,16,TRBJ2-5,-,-,CASSLGGTPPWETQYF,TGCGCCAGCAGCTTGGGCGGGACTCCTCCCTGGGAGACCCAGTACTTC
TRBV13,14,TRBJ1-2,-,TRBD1,CASSAGTGVGGYTF,TGTGCCAGCAGCGCCGGGACAGGGGTTGGTGGCTACACCTTC
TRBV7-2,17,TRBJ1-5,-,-,CASSLAGGGLYNQPQHF,TGTGCCAGCAGCTTAGCCGGGGGTGGACTCTACAATCAGCCCCAGCATTTT
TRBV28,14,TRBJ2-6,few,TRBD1,CATDRASGANVLTF,TGTGCCACCGACAGGGCCTCTGGGGCCAACGTCCTGACTTTC
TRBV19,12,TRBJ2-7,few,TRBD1,CATGQGAYEQYF,TGTGCCACGGGACAGGGGGCATACGAGCAGTACTTC
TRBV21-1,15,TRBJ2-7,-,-,CASSSTRDSPLGQYF,TGTGCCAGCAGCTCGACCCGAGACAGTCCCCTAGGGCAGTACTTC
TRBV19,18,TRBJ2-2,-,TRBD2,CASQGGSGRLLNNGELFF,TGTGCCAGTCAGGGAGGTAGCGGGAGGTTGTTAAATAACGGGGAGCTGTTTTTT
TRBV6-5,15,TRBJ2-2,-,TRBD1,CASSLDRAYAGELFF,TGTGCCAGCAGTCTGGACAGGGCTTACGCCGGGGAGCTGTTTTTT
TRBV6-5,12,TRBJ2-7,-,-,CASSPGTLEQYF,TGTGCCAGCAGCCCCGGGACTCTCGAGCAGTACTTC
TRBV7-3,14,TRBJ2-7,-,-,CASSSSPSSYEQYF,TGTGCCAGCAGCTCGTCACCCAGCTCCTACGAGCAGTACTTC
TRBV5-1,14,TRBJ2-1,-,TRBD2,CASRAAGAGDEQFF,TGCGCCAGCAGAGCGGCGGGAGCTGGGGATGAGCAGTTCTTC
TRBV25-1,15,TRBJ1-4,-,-,CASSDPTSSGEKLFF,TGTGCCAGCAGTGATCCCACCTCGAGCGGTGAAAAACTGTTTTTT
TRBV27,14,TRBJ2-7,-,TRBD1,CASSFRQGTYEQYF,TGTGCCAGCAGTTTTAGACAGGGGACCTACGAGCAGTACTTC
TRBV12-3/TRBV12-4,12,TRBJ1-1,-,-,CASSFYSTEAFF,TGTGCCAGCAGTTTCTACAGTACTGAAGCTTTCTTT
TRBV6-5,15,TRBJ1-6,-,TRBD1,CASSPRDRVGSPLHF,TGTGCCAGCAGTCCGAGGGACAGGGTTGGTTCACCCCTCCACTTT
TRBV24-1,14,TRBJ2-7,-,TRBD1,CATSDQGTGYEQYF,TGTGCCACCAGTGATCAAGGGACAGGCTACGAGCAGTACTTC
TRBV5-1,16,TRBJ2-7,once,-,CASSPLTRETSYEQYF,TGCGCCAGCAGCCCTCTTACCCGGGAGACTTCTTACGAGCAGTACTTC
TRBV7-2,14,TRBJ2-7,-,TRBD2,CASSLGLGWYEQYF,TGTGCCAGCAGCTTGGGACTAGGCTGGTACGAGCAGTACTTC
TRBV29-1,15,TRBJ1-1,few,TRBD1,CSVSHLLDRDTEAFF,TGCAGCGTTTCCCACCTTCTAGACAGGGACACTGAAGCTTTCTTT
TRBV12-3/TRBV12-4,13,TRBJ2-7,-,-,CASSEDQGNEQYF,TGTGCCAGCAGTGAGGACCAGGGGAACGAGCAGTACTTC
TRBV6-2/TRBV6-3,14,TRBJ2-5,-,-,CASSYGLSTETQYF,TGTGCCAGCAGTTACGGACTATCAACTGAGACCCAGTACTTC
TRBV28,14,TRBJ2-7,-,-,CASTPGQGGYEQYF,TGTGCCAGCACCCCGGGGCAGGGGGGATACGAGCAGTACTTC
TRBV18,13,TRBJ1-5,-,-,CASSSGPNQPQHF,TGTGCCAGCTCGTCGGGTCCTAATCAGCCCCAGCATTTT
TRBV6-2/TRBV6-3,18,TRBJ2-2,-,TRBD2,CASSYRGTSAYQSGELFF,TGTGCCAGCAGTTACCGGGGGACTAGCGCATACCAGAGCGGGGAGCTGTTTTTT
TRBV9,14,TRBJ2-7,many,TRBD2,CASSVGGSMYEQYF,TGTGCCAGCAGCGTAGGCGGGAGCATGTACGAGCAGTACTTC
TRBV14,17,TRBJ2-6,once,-,CASSQVATSSGANVLTF,TGTGCCAGCAGCCAAGTAGCGACCAGCTCTGGGGCCAACGTCCTGACTTTC
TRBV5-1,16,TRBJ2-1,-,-,CASSPPSTAGYNEQFF,TGCGCCAGCAGCCCCCCGTCTACCGCTGGCTACAATGAGCAGTTCTTC
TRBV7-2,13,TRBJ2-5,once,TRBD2,CASSFSGVETQYF,TGTGCCAGCAGCTTTAGCGGGGTAGAGACCCAGTACTTC
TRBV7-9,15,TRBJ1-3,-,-,CASSPRGNSGNTIYF,TGTGCCAGCAGTCCAAGAGGTAACTCTGGAAACACCATATATTTT
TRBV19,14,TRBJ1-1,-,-,CASSITRGRTEAFF,TGTGCCAGTAGTATCACTCGGGGGAGGACTGAAGCTTTCTTT
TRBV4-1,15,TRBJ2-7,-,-,CASSQDPRFPYEQYF,TGCGCCAGCAGCCAAGATCCCAGGTTCCCCTACGAGCAGTACTTC
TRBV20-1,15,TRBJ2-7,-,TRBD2,CSASVSGRSTYEQYF,TGCAGTGCTAGTGTTAGCGGGAGATCGACCTACGAGCAGTACTTC
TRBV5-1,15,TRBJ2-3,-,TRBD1,CASSFGTGFIDTQYF,TGCGCCAGCAGCTTCGGGACAGGGTTTATAGATACGCAGTATTTT
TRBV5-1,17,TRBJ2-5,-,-,CASGSWGSGRSQETQYF,TGCGCCAGCGGTAGTTGGGGCAGCGGGCGCTCCCAAGAGACCCAGTACTTC
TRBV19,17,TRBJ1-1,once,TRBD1,CASSTGQGTYLNTEAFF,TGTGCCAGTAGTACCGGACAGGGGACTTATCTGAACACTGAAGCTTTCTTT
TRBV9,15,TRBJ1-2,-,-,CASSGGTRPTGGYTF,TGTGCCAGCAGCGGTGGGACTCGTCCTACCGGGGGCTACACCTTC
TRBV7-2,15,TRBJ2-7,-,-,CASSLGVGLTYEQYF,TGTGCCAGCAGCTTAGGAGTCGGACTAACCTACGAGCAGTACTTC
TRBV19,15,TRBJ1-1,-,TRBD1,CASSSRDRVNTEAFF,TGTGCCAGTTCGAGCCGGGACAGGGTGAACACTGAAGCTTTCTTT
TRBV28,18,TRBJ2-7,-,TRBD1,CASSPGTGALPAAYEQYF,TGTGCCAGCAGCCCCGGGACAGGGGCTCTCCCAGCCGCCTACGAGCAGTACTTC
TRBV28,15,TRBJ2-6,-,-,CASNSGVAGANVLTF,TGTGCCAGCAACTCAGGGGTTGCCGGGGCCAACGTCCTGACTTTC
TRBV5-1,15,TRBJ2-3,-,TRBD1,CASSQRDRATDTQYF,TGCGCCAGCAGCCAGCGGGACAGGGCCACAGATACGCAGTATTTT
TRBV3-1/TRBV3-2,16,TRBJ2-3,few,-,CASSQEGLLGTDTQYF,TGTGCCAGCAGCCAAGAGGGACTCCTAGGAACAGATACGCAGTATTTT
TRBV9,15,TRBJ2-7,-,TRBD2,CASSSWRGLVPEQYF,TGTGCCAGCAGCTCCTGGCGGGGACTAGTCCCCGAGCAGTACTTC
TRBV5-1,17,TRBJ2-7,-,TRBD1,CASTASPTGTGVYEQYF,TGCGCCAGCACCGCATCACCGACCGGGACAGGGGTATACGAGCAGTACTTC
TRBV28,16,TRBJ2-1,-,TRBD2,CASSPQPGLAGYAVFF,TGTGCCAGCAGTCCCCAGCCGGGACTAGCGGGATATGCAGTGTTCTTC
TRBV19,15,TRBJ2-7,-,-,CASSITTGLRDEQYF,TGTGCCAGTAGTATTACCACAGGGCTCCGCGACGAGCAGTACTTC
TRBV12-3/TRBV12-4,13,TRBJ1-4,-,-,CASSFQGPEKLFF,TGTGCCAGCAGTTTTCAGGGGCCGGAAAAACTGTTTTTT
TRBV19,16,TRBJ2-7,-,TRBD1,CASSPGTGLSSYEQYF,TGTGCCAGTAGTCCCGGGACAGGACTCTCATCTTACGAGCAGTACTTC
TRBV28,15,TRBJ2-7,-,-,CASSLESGLKYEQYF,TGTGCCAGCAGTTTGGAGAGCGGGCTCAAGTACGAGCAGTACTTC
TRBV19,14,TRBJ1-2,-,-,CASSMSGGNYGYTF,TGTGCCAGTAGTATGAGTGGCGGAAACTATGGCTACACCTTC
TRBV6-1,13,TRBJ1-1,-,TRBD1,CASSEGTGIEAFF,TGTGCCAGCAGTGAGGGGACAGGGATTGAAGCTTTCTTT
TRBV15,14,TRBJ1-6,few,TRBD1,CATSTRTGNSPLHF,TGTGCCACCAGCACAAGGACAGGGAATTCACCCCTCCACTTT
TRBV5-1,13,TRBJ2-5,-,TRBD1,CASAGTGQETQYF,TGCGCCAGCGCTGGGACAGGCCAAGAGACCCAGTACTTC
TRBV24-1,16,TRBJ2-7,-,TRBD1,CATSDPGGQGVEEQYF,TGTGCCACCAGTGACCCCGGGGGACAGGGGGTTGAAGAGCAGTACTTC
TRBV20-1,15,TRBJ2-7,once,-,CSASGEGAEAYEQYF,TGCAGTGCTAGTGGAGAGGGAGCGGAAGCCTACGAGCAGTACTTC
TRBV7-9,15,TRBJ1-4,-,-,CASSLSGTPNEKLFF,TGTGCCAGCAGCTTATCCGGGACACCGAATGAAAAACTGTTTTTT